Below are 30 T cell receptor beta chains sequenced from a single sample in a study of T-cell memory formation after mild COVID-19. Each CDR3 protein gets one entry after TCRdb re-called the 5' RACE reads with MiXCR. The sample has about 600,000 distinct CDR3 sequences; about 20% are singletons. The sequenced sample consisted of PBMCs or a T cell subset sorted from them (not recorded which). The receptors originated from an adult woman who had mild COVID-19 (a few samples of this study predate the infection). Cell type and time point are not known.

The chain couples TRBV7-3 to TRBJ2-4; 7 bases match TRBD2. V trimming: 3 bases; J trimming: 6 bases; junction bases outside the gene matches: 8. The CDR3 totals 15 residues. Germline values: CDR1 SGHTA, CDR2 FQGTGA. CDR3 residues: CASSFANGGGNIQYF. In DNA form, the CDR3 reads TGTGCCAGCAGCTTTGCTAATGGCGGGGGAAACATTCAGTACTTC.

The rearrangement uses TRBV5-5 and TRBJ1-6; tentatively, D is TRBD1 (6 bases). From germline, CDR1 is SGHKS and CDR2 YYEKEE (reference sequence). V was clipped by 3 bases and J by 7 bases, with 14 bases between them. The CDR3 loop spans 15 amino acids. The CDR3 nucleotides read TGTGCCAGCAGCTACCCCCAGGGGATAAATTCACCCCTCCACTTT. This sequence encodes CASSYPQGINSPLHF.

The gene calls are TRBV5-6 and TRBJ1-5; 7 bases agree with TRBD1. This CDR3 has 14 amino acids. J lost 5 bases, V lost 3 bases, and 5 bases had no gene match. Germline CDR1 reads SGHDT; CDR2 reads YYEEEE. CDR3 sequence reads: CASSWGTADQPQHF. The CDR3 nucleotides are TGTGCCAGCAGCTGGGGGACAGCAGATCAGCCCCAGCATTTT.

The gene calls are TRBV5-4 and TRBJ2-2; D possibly corresponds to TRBD2 (6 bases). Trimming took off 3 bases at V and 6 bases at J, with 9 bases between the two ends. The length of the CDR3 is 13 residues. Germline lookup yields CDR1 SGHNT and CDR2 YYREEE (reference sequence). The CDR3 coding sequence is TGTGCCAGCAGCTCTAGGGAGGCCGGGGAGCTGTTTTTT. Its translation is CASSSREAGELFF.

The chain couples TRBV10-3 to TRBJ2-5; TRBD2 agrees at 10 bases. Germline CDR1 and CDR2: ENHRY and SYGVKD. V was clipped by 3 bases and J by 5 bases; unmatched bases: 9. CDR3 length equals 16 residues. CDR3 in amino acids: CAISDMASGRGETQYF. The CDR3 bases are TGTGCCATCAGTGACATGGCTAGCGGGAGAGGGGAGACCCAGTACTTC.

V is TRBV5-1 and J is TRBJ2-3; unclear D gene. CDR3 length: 14 amino acids. V gave up 0 bases and J gave up 6 bases, with 11 bases separating them. Germline V gene sequence: CDR1 SGHRS, CDR2 YFSETQ. Here the CDR3 reads CASSLEAVKDTQYF. The CDR3, as DNA: TGCGCCAGCAGCTTGGAGGCGGTTAAGGATACGCAGTATTTT.

This clonotype was counted only a few times. The chain has TRBV25-1 and TRBJ1-2; D is unclear. Germline V lookup: CDR1 MGHDK, CDR2 SYGVNS. The length of the CDR3 is 11 residues. Trimming shortened V by 1 base and J by 8 bases, and 5 bases separated the two germline ends. The CDR3 DNA reads as TGTGCCAGCAGTGAATCTCAGGGCTACACCTTC. It specifies CASSESQGYTF.

This clonotype appeared a few times. V gene TRBV6-5 combines with J gene TRBJ1-1, with D possibly matching TRBD1 (5 bases). The CDR3 sequence is 13 residues long. Trimming removed 7 bases at V and 5 bases at J, with 14 bases between. Germline CDR1 MNHEY, CDR2 SVGAGI. The CDR3 here is CASIPGLGTEAFF. CDR3 coding DNA: TGTGCCAGCATCCCAGGGTTGGGAACTGAAGCTTTCTTT.

This clonotype was detected a few times. The CDR3, as DNA: TGTGCCAGCCTCCCCGGGGGGGGGGACACTGAAGCTTTCTTT. Residues: CASLPGGGDTEAFF. The chain recombines TRBV7-9 with TRBJ1-1; D might be TRBD1 (5 bases). Trimming took 8 bases from V and 3 from J, leaving 16 bases between them. Germline CDR1 is SEHNR and CDR2 is FQNEAQ (reference sequence). This CDR3 comprises 14 residues.

This clonotype was seen a few times. This chain's CDR3 is CSARFRYQETQYF. The CDR3, as DNA: TGCAGTGCTAGGTTTAGGTACCAAGAGACCCAGTACTTC. V gene TRBV20-1 combines with J gene TRBJ2-5; D remains unclear. V dropped 3 bases and J dropped 0 bases, with 8 bases sitting between them. The CDR3 runs 13 residues. CDR1 is DFQATT, CDR2 SNEGSKA, per germline (reference sequence).

This clonotype has only a few counts. The chain's CDR3 is CSAGWSGAGDTQYF. CDR3 DNA: TGCAGTGCTGGTTGGTCGGGGGCGGGAGATACGCAGTATTTT. This chain joins TRBV20-1 and TRBJ2-3; D is tentatively TRBD1 or TRBD2 (6 bases each). This CDR3 has 14 residues. In germline, CDR1 is DFQATT, CDR2 SNEGSKA (reference sequence). V was cut by 5 bases and J by 5 bases, with 17 bases left in between.

This clonotype has a handful of counts. The J gene is TRBJ1-4, the V gene TRBV5-8; a weak D match, TRBD1 (5 bases). This CDR3 contains 13 residues. V gave up 6 bases and J gave up 7 bases, with 13 bases separating them. The germline V gene encodes CDR1 SGHTS and CDR2 YDEGEE. In nucleotides, the CDR3 is TGTGCCAGCACCCGACAGTGGGGTGAAAAACTGTTTTTT. Residues: CASTRQWGEKLFF.

The J gene is TRBJ2-1, the V gene TRBV15; 10 bases agree with TRBD2. Germline loops: CDR1 LNHNV, CDR2 YYDKDF (reference sequence). V dropped 6 bases and J dropped 6; count of bases not matched to a gene: 11. CDR3 size: 16 residues. CDR3 nucleotides: TGTGCCACCAGTAGGGAAGCGGGAGGGACGGGCAATGAGCAGTTCTTC. This encodes CATSREAGGTGNEQFF.

This rearrangement joins TRBV11-3 to TRBJ1-6; 9 bases match TRBD1. The CDR3 is 15 amino acids. Trimming at V came to 4 bases and at J to 9 bases, leaving 7 bases not matched to a gene. Per the germline V gene, CDR1 is SGHNT and CDR2 is YENEEA. For the CDR3, the DNA is TGTGCCAGCAGCTATGCCGGGACAGGGAGTTCACCCCTCCACTTT. This encodes CASSYAGTGSSPLHF.

This clonotype occurred a few times. V usage is TRBV7-2 and J usage is TRBJ1-1; D gene unclear. V was cut by 5 bases and J by 4 bases, with 14 bases left in between. The CDR3 loop spans 14 amino acids. Germline values: CDR1 SGHTA, CDR2 FQGNSA. The CDR3 protein is CASSIWSRGTEAFF. CDR3 DNA: TGTGCCAGCAGCATCTGGTCCCGGGGCACTGAAGCTTTCTTT.

This clonotype appeared a few times. The chain recombines TRBV14 with TRBJ2-2; 9 nucleotides match TRBD2. This CDR3 is built from 14 residues. The V and J ends lost 9 bases and 5 bases, in that order; junction bases with no gene match: 7. Germline lookup yields CDR1 SGHDN and CDR2 FVKESK. The CDR3 DNA sequence: TGTGCCAGTAGGGACAGCGGGAGGACCGGGGAGCTGTTTTTT. Translation gives CASRDSGRTGELFF.

The chain recombines TRBV7-2 with TRBJ2-7; D remains unclear. The germline V gene encodes CDR1 SGHTA and CDR2 FQGNSA. The CDR3 loop spans 13 amino acids. The V end lost 5 bases, the J end lost 7 bases, and 15 bases lay between the germline ends. CDR3 coding DNA: TGTGCCAGCAGCACCTCACGGGCCGGAGAGCAGTACTTC. Translated, it gives CASSTSRAGEQYF.

The chain carries TRBV18 and TRBJ1-4, with D possibly being TRBD1 (5 bases). CDR1 and CDR2 (germline): KGHSH, LQKENI. V was shortened by 2 bases and J by 4 bases, with 14 bases between the two germline ends. CDR3 size: 16 residues. CDR3 amino acids: CASSPRDQGSNEKLFF. The CDR3 region has the DNA TGTGCCAGCTCACCAAGGGACCAGGGCAGTAATGAAAAACTGTTTTTT. The full variable domain, rest sourced from reference TRBV18 and TRBJ1-4, is NAGVMQNPRHLVRRRGQEARLRCSPMKGHSHVYWYRQLPEEGLKFMVYLQKENIIDESGMPKERFSAEFPKEGPSILRIQQVVRGDSAAYFCASSPRDQGSNEKLFFGSGTQLSVL.

This clonotype was detected a few times. At one of its ends the junction is not consistent with the germline gene, which may arise from a read error. This chain joins TRBV5-1 and TRBJ1-1, with a tentative D call TRBD1 (5 bases). The CDR3 is 15 amino acids. Germline loops: CDR1 SGHRS, CDR2 YFSETQ. The CDR3 sequence is CASSLATGPNTEAFF. CDR3 nucleotides: TGTGCCAGCAGCTTAGCCACGGGACCGAACACTGAAGCTTTCTTT.

This clonotype was detected many times. The chain has TRBV7-8 and TRBJ2-3, with D unresolved. V was shortened by 3 bases and J by 4 bases, with 5 bases between the two germline ends. The CDR3 length is 12 residues. From germline, CDR1 is SGHVS and CDR2 FQNEAQ. The DNA of the CDR3 is TGTGCCAGCAGCTTGTGGTCAGATACGCAGTATTTT. As protein: CASSLWSDTQYF.

The chain employs TRBV19 and TRBJ1-2, with D possibly TRBD1 on 6 matching bases. With 3 bases removed from V and 5 bases from J, the gap between germline ends came to 13 bases. The CDR3 is 14 amino acids. Germline CDR1 and CDR2: LNHDA and SQIVND (reference sequence). The CDR3 region has the DNA TGTGCCAGTAGTATCCTCCCGGGACAATATGGCTACACCTTC. Amino acid sequence: CASSILPGQYGYTF. Full variable domain (missing parts from reference TRBV19 and TRBJ1-2): DGGITQSPKYLFRKEGQNVTLSCEQNLNHDAMYWYRQDPGQGLRLIYYSQIVNDFQKGDIAEGYSVSREKKESFPLTVTSAQKNPTAFYLCASSILPGQYGYTFGSGTRLTVV.

This clonotype showed up just a few times. The chain combines TRBV12-3 or TRBV12-4 with TRBJ2-1; 7 bases are a match to TRBD2. The ends lost 1 base at V and 7 bases at J; junction bases unmatched: 7. This CDR3 contains 15 residues. CDR3 sequence reads: CASSLGLADPNEQFF. DNA for the CDR3: TGTGCCAGCAGTTTAGGACTAGCTGATCCTAATGAGCAGTTCTTC.

In this sample, this clonotype turned up many times. This chain's CDR3 is CASSPEETQYF. Here the CDR3 DNA reads TGTGCCAGCAGCCCAGAAGAGACCCAGTACTTC. The genes are TRBV18 and TRBJ2-5; D gene unclear. The V gene lost 8 bases and the J gene lost 3 bases, with 7 bases spanning the gap. The CDR3 is 11 residues long. Germline V gene sequence: CDR1 KGHSH, CDR2 LQKENI.

This clonotype came up many times. V gene TRBV20-1 combines with J gene TRBJ2-5; D is perhaps TRBD1 or TRBD2 (6 bases each). Trimming took 2 bases from V and 4 from J, leaving 11 bases between them. In germline, CDR1 is DFQATT, CDR2 SNEGSKA (reference sequence). The CDR3 length is 13 residues. The CDR3 is CSARLGGGETQYF. DNA of the CDR3: TGCAGTGCTAGACTCGGGGGCGGAGAGACCCAGTACTTC.

J is TRBJ2-1 and V is TRBV12-3 or TRBV12-4, with no clear D. CDR3 length: 14 residues. V lost 1 base and J 6 bases, leaving 10 bases between the germline ends. In DNA form, the CDR3 reads TGTGCCAGCAGTTTAGAGGTTAGATCCAATGAGCAGTTCTTC. It codes for CASSLEVRSNEQFF.

This clonotype was counted between two and nine times. This rearrangement joins TRBV5-1 to TRBJ2-2; 7 positions agree with TRBD1. The length of the CDR3 is 16 residues. From germline, CDR1 is SGHRS and CDR2 YFSETQ. J gave up 4 bases and V 7 bases, and 13 bases lay outside the gene matches. The CDR3 nucleotides are TGCGCCAGCGGGACAGAGGGGCGCGTAGGCACCGGGGAGCTGTTTTTT. Its protein is CASGTEGRVGTGELFF.

This clonotype was counted between two and nine times. The chain couples TRBV30 to TRBJ2-3; TRBD2 might be the D (5 bases). Germline CDR1 reads GTSNPN; CDR2 reads SVGIG (reference sequence). The V and J ends lost 3 bases and 1 base respectively, with 8 bases between them. The CDR3 runs to 13 residues. The CDR3 DNA reads TGTGCCTGGAGGGGGAGCGGCACAGATACGCAGTATTTT. Translating gives CAWRGSGTDTQYF.

The rearrangement uses TRBV7-2 and TRBJ2-1, with unresolved D. Trimming shortened V by 5 bases and J by 4 bases, and 12 bases separated the two germline ends. The CDR3 covers 14 residues. Looked up from germline, CDR1 is SGHTA and CDR2 is FQGNSA. CDR3 in DNA: TGTGCCAGCAGCATAGTGGGGTTATACAATGAGCAGTTCTTC. Translated: CASSIVGLYNEQFF.

This clonotype was counted only a few times. The V and J genes are TRBV29-1 and TRBJ1-1, with D possibly being TRBD1 (5 bases). V was cut by 6 bases and J by 1 base, with 9 bases left in between. CDR1 and CDR2 from the germline V gene are SQVTM and ANQGSEA. The CDR3 extends over 12 amino acids. CDR3 nucleotides: TGCAGCGTCCGACAGCCGAACACTGAAGCTTTCTTT. Its protein product is CSVRQPNTEAFF.

The chain is built from TRBV12-3 or TRBV12-4 and TRBJ2-1, with D uncertain. This CDR3 region has 16 residues. Trimming shortened V by 4 bases and J by 2 bases, and 15 bases separated the two germline ends. The CDR3 nucleotides read TGTGCCAGCAGTTCAGAGGCGATTTCGGCCTACAATGAGCAGTTCTTC. This encodes CASSSEAISAYNEQFF.